Reported below is one TCR beta chain. These data originate in a study of blood T cell repertoires in COVID-19. Trimming at V came to 2 bases and at J to 5 bases, leaving 2 bases not matched to a gene. CDR3 size: 14 residues. Germline lookup yields CDR1 MNHEY and CDR2 SVGAGI. The assay was immunoSEQ multiplex PCR, and TCRdb's table has in-frame clones only and misses some. The sample holds roughly 160,000 clones; 82% are singletons and the top ten take about a sixth. Participant-given clinical history determined each cohort assignment. Recovered participants had two consecutive negative NP/OP PCR tests, healthcare professional clearance, or symptom resolution.

This receptor was taken from a man between 60 and 75 years old who had recovered from COVID-19. Sequences were obtained from PBMCs or T cells enriched from blood (not recorded which). The rearrangement links TRBV6-5 to TRBJ2-1, with 8 nucleotides matching TRBD2. The CDR3 loop is CASSYKLADNEQFF. Written as DNA, the CDR3 is TGTGCCAGCAGTTACAAACTAGCGGACAATGAGCAGTTCTTC.